This passage covers 27 T cell receptor beta chains from one sample sequenced in a study of T cell responses to AZD1222 COVID-19 vaccine. This table comes from immunoSEQ multiplex PCR, and its TCRdb copy is limited to in-frame clones, with some not included. The table has more than 80,000 clones, around 90% seen once. Specimen: peripheral blood, collected 28 days after the second AZD1222 dose. These receptors were obtained from an adult who received the AZD1222 COVID-19 vaccine.

V gene TRBV6-4 combines with J gene TRBJ2-7; D is possibly TRBD1 (5 bases). The CDR3 runs 13 residues. CDR1 is MRHNA, CDR2 SNTAGT, per germline. Trimming removed 4 bases at V and 6 bases at J, with 13 bases between. The CDR3 nucleotides are TGTGCCAGCAGTGCCGACGTAGGGGCCGAGCAGTACTTC. As protein: CASSADVGAEQYF.

The rearrangement joins TRBV5-1 to TRBJ1-4; 7 nucleotides agree with TRBD1. Germline CDR1 SGHRS, CDR2 YFSETQ. This CDR3 is built from 14 residues. With 3 bases clipped from V and 3 bases from J, the junction kept 2 bases outside the gene matches. CDR3 in amino acids: CASSSGQPNEKLFF. CDR3 nucleotides: TGCGCCAGCAGCTCGGGACAGCCTAATGAAAAACTGTTTTTT. Looking up the rest from reference TRBV5-1 and TRBJ1-4 gives the full variable domain: KAGVTQTPRYLIKTRGQQVTLSCSPISGHRSVSWYQQTPGQGLQFLFEYFSETQRNKGNFPGRFSGRQFSNSRSEMNVSTLELGDSALYLCASSSGQPNEKLFFGSGTQLSVL.

V and J are TRBV6-5 and TRBJ1-6; D is uncertain. This CDR3 is 14 amino acids long. The V gene's germline CDR1 is MNHEY and CDR2 SVGAGI. V was shortened by 6 bases and J by 0 bases, with 6 bases between the two germline ends. CDR3 DNA sequence: TGTGCCAGCAGATGGGACTCCTATAATTCACCCCTCCACTTT. The encoded protein is CASRWDSYNSPLHF.

The chain joins TRBV25-1 to TRBJ2-1; 11 bases are shared with TRBD1. Trimming removed 3 bases from V and 12 bases from J; junction bases left unmatched: 13. This CDR3 is built from 16 residues. Per the germline V gene, CDR1 is MGHDK and CDR2 is SYGVNS. CDR3 amino acids: CASSDPDRGRLLGQFF. DNA for the CDR3: TGTGCCAGCAGTGACCCGGACAGGGGGCGTCTGTTGGGGCAGTTCTTC.

This clone was detected many times. The chain combines TRBV7-9 with TRBJ2-7; 9 bases match TRBD1. Germline CDR1 and CDR2: SEHNR and FQNEAQ (reference sequence). This CDR3 contains 14 residues. The V and J ends lost 7 bases and 2 bases, in that order; junction bases with no gene match: 6. The CDR3 sequence: CASNRDRDTYEQYF. CDR3 in DNA: TGTGCCAGCAACCGGGACAGGGACACCTACGAGCAGTACTTC.

This clone has just one count. The chain couples TRBV6-5 to TRBJ2-1; D may be TRBD1 or TRBD2 (5 bases each). Germline V gene data show CDR1 as MNHEY and CDR2 as SVGAGI. Trimming removed 5 bases from V and 8 bases from J, with 10 bases in between. The CDR3 consists of 12 residues. This CDR3 reads CASSPRGYEQFF. In DNA form, the CDR3 reads TGTGCCAGCAGTCCGAGGGGCTATGAGCAGTTCTTC.

CDR3 nucleotide sequence: TGTGCCAGCTCACCACCGCCGGCAACTGGAAACACCATATATTTT. Amino acid sequence: CASSPPPATGNTIYF. V and J are TRBV18 and TRBJ1-3, with D unclear. Per the germline V gene, CDR1 is KGHSH and CDR2 is LQKENI. The V gene lost 0 bases and the J gene lost 2 bases, with 8 bases spanning the gap. The CDR3 is made up of 15 amino acids.

This clone was detected only once. The chain links TRBV2 to TRBJ2-7; D is uncertain. The CDR3 runs 11 residues. V shed 7 bases and J shed 3 bases, with 7 bases lying between them. Germline loops: CDR1 SNHLY, CDR2 FYNNEI. The chain's CDR3 is CASTVSYEQYF. Here the CDR3 DNA reads TGTGCCAGCACAGTGAGCTACGAGCAGTACTTC.

This chain connects TRBV14 to TRBJ2-5; D remains ambiguous. CDR1 is SGHDN and CDR2 is FVKESK in the germline V gene. Trimming stripped 3 bases from V and 7 bases from J, with 15 bases between. The CDR3 length is 14 residues. The CDR3 DNA follows: TGTGCCAGCAGCCAGAACGTCCAGGCACGGACCCAGTACTTC. Amino acids: CASSQNVQARTQYF.

The chain recombines TRBV2 with TRBJ2-7; a weak D match, TRBD1 (5 bases). CDR1 is SNHLY and CDR2 is FYNNEI in the germline V gene. The CDR3 runs to 15 residues. V was clipped by 6 bases and J by 4 bases, with 19 bases between them. CDR3 DNA: TGTGCCAGCAGCCATTGGGGCATCACCCCTTACGAGCAGTACTTC. Its translation: CASSHWGITPYEQYF.

The gene calls are TRBV7-2 and TRBJ2-1; TRBD2 matches 7 bases. The CDR3 has 16 amino acids. Trimming at V came to 3 bases and at J to 6 bases, leaving 11 bases not matched to a gene. The V gene's germline CDR1 is SGHTA and CDR2 FQGNSA. In DNA, the CDR3 is TGTGCCAGCAGCTTTTATTCGGGGGGAGGGAGCAATGAGCAGTTCTTC. It yields the protein CASSFYSGGGSNEQFF. Together with reference TRBV7-2 and TRBJ2-1, the CDR3 gives the full variable domain: GAGVSQSPSNKVTEKGKDVELRCDPISGHTALYWYRQSLGQGLEFLIYFQGNSAPDKSGLPSDRFSAERTGGSVSTLTIQRTQQEDSAVYLCASSFYSGGGSNEQFFGPGTRLTVL.

This sequence joins TRBV14 and TRBJ2-2, with 7 bases that match TRBD2. The germline gives CDR1 SGHDN, CDR2 FVKESK. CDR3 length: 16 residues. The V and J ends lost 0 bases and 0 bases, in that order; junction bases with no gene match: 1. The DNA for the CDR3 is TGTGCCAGCAGCCAAGAAGGGAGGGCGAACACCGGGGAGCTGTTTTTT. Translating it yields CASSQEGRANTGELFF.

The CDR3: CASSLSFGDTQYF. CDR3 DNA sequence: TGTGCCAGCAGCTTAAGCTTTGGAGATACGCAGTATTTT. The J gene is TRBJ2-3, the V gene TRBV7-3, with no clear D. Trimming shortened V by 1 base and J by 5 bases, and 7 bases separated the two germline ends. This CDR3 has 13 amino acids. Germline V gene sequence: CDR1 SGHTA, CDR2 FQGTGA.

The CDR3 is CASAPSVNQPQHF. The CDR3 coding sequence is TGTGCCAGCGCGCCCTCAGTCAATCAGCCCCAGCATTTT. The genes are TRBV7-2 and TRBJ1-5, with D uncertain. Looked up from germline, CDR1 is SGHTA and CDR2 is FQGNSA. The CDR3 covers 13 residues. Trimming removed 8 bases at V and 3 bases at J, with 11 bases between.

The rearrangement uses TRBV15 and TRBJ2-7; D unclear. The CDR3 has 15 residues. Per the germline V gene, CDR1 is LNHNV and CDR2 is YYDKDF (reference sequence). Trimming removed 1 base from V and 0 bases from J, with 10 bases in between. The CDR3 here is CATSRGPASSYEQYF. The CDR3 DNA reads TGTGCCACCAGCAGAGGCCCAGCTAGCTCCTACGAGCAGTACTTC.

The chain carries TRBV11-2 and TRBJ2-5, with TRBD2 matching over 11 bases. Germline V lookup: CDR1 SGHAT, CDR2 FQNNGV. V dropped 3 bases and J dropped 5; count of bases not matched to a gene: 5. CDR3 size: 15 residues. CDR3 nucleotide sequence: TGTGCCAGCAGCTTCCTAGCGGGGGGCGCTGAGACCCAGTACTTC. This translates into CASSFLAGGAETQYF. The full variable domain, rest sourced from reference TRBV11-2 and TRBJ2-5, is EAGVAQSPRYKIIEKRQSVAFWCNPISGHATLYWYQQILGQGPKLLIQFQNNGVVDDSQLPKDRFSAERLKGVDSTLKIQPAKLEDSAVYLCASSFLAGGAETQYFGPGTRLLVL.

The V call is TRBV5-5, the J call TRBJ1-4; D may be TRBD1 (5 bases). The V end lost 4 bases, the J end lost 8 bases, and 15 bases lay between the germline ends. CDR1 and CDR2 from the germline V gene are SGHKS and YYEKEE (reference sequence). The CDR3 runs to 14 residues. CDR3 sequence: CASSPGGEGEKLFF. For the CDR3, the DNA is TGTGCCAGCAGCCCGGGGGGAGAAGGAGAAAAACTGTTTTTT.

This clone came up a few times. This chain connects TRBV6-5 to TRBJ1-3; D is unclear. The germline V gene encodes CDR1 MNHEY and CDR2 SVGAGI. The CDR3 consists of 12 residues. V lost 11 bases to trimming and J lost 0 bases, with 8 bases between them. The CDR3 DNA follows: TGTGCCGCAAGGTCCTCTGGAAACACCATATATTTT. It codes for CAARSSGNTIYF.

This clone has just one count. This chain links TRBV3-1 (or the pseudogene TRBV3-2) with TRBJ2-5, with D hard to call. V lost 0 bases, J lost 5 bases, and 10 bases lay in between. This CDR3 has 14 residues. Germline lookup yields CDR1 LGHDT and CDR2 YNNKEL (reference sequence). CDR3 residues: CASSQDAAEETQYF. DNA for the CDR3: TGTGCCAGCAGCCAAGATGCCGCGGAGGAGACCCAGTACTTC.

This chain uses TRBV27 with TRBJ1-1; D is possibly TRBD1 (5 bases). CDR3 length: 11 amino acids. Trimming took off 2 bases at V and 8 bases at J, with 6 bases between the two ends. Germline V gives CDR1 MNHEY, CDR2 SMNVEV (reference sequence). CDR3 DNA sequence: TGTGCCAGCAGTTTAGGGGGGGAAGCTTTCTTT. Translated, it gives CASSLGGEAFF.

J is TRBJ1-4 and V is TRBV4-1; D remains unclear. This CDR3 contains 12 residues. The germline V and J ends were trimmed by 8 bases and 6 bases, with 10 bases remaining between them. CDR1 and CDR2 (germline): MGHRA, YSYEKL. The CDR3 DNA is TGCGCCAGCTCCGGACCCTATGAAAAACTGTTTTTT. Protein product: CASSGPYEKLFF.

V usage is TRBV4-3 and J usage is TRBJ1-2; D is perhaps TRBD1 (5 bases). CDR1 and CDR2 (germline): LGHNA, YSLEER. The CDR3 sequence is 13 residues long. V lost 0 bases to trimming and J lost 8 bases, with 10 bases between them. CDR3 coding DNA: TGCGCCAGCAGCCAAGAGGCAGGGTACGGCTACACCTTC. Translation: CASSQEAGYGYTF.

This chain uses TRBV6-2 or TRBV6-3 with TRBJ2-3; D is unresolved. V lost 4 bases, J lost 1 base, and 18 bases lay in between. Looked up from germline, CDR1 is MNHEY and CDR2 is SVGEGT. The CDR3 has 17 residues. The CDR3 sequence: CASSFVVGEWGTDTQYF. DNA for the CDR3: TGTGCCAGCAGTTTTGTCGTCGGTGAATGGGGCACAGATACGCAGTATTTT.

This clone was seen once. The chain combines TRBV12-5 with TRBJ2-7, with TRBD1 matching 9 bases. V trimming: 6 bases; J trimming: 6 bases; junction bases outside the gene matches: 9. Germline values: CDR1 LGHNT, CDR2 FRNRAP. CDR3 length: 14 residues. In DNA, the CDR3 is TGTGCTAGTGGACCCGGGACAGGGAAAGGCGAGCAGTACTTC. Residues: CASGPGTGKGEQYF. Supplemented by reference TRBV12-5 and TRBJ2-7, the full variable domain reads DARVTQTPRHKVTEMGQEVTMRCQPILGHNTVFWYRQTMMQGLELLAYFRNRAPLDDSGMPKDRFSAEMPDATLATLKIQPSEPRDSAVYFCASGPGTGKGEQYFGPGTRLTVT.

The chain is built from TRBV6-6 and TRBJ1-5; 8 bases fit TRBD1. This CDR3 region has 16 residues. V lost 4 bases, J lost 6 bases, and 11 bases stayed unmatched. CDR1 and CDR2 (germline): MNHNY, SVGAGI (reference sequence). Here the CDR3 reads CASSLRLTGVGQPQHF. CDR3 coding DNA: TGTGCCAGCAGTTTGCGTCTGACAGGGGTGGGTCAGCCCCAGCATTTT.

A single count supports this clone. This chain connects TRBV2 to TRBJ1-1; D perhaps matches TRBD1 (5 bases). Germline CDR1 reads SNHLY; CDR2 reads FYNNEI. V lost 6 bases and J lost 13, with 15 bases in between. The CDR3 is 11 amino acids. The CDR3 region has the DNA TGTGCCAGCAGCCCAGACAGAGGGATTTTCTTT. Its translation: CASSPDRGIFF.

This chain's CDR3 is CASTRGIPNTEAFF. In DNA, the CDR3 is TGTGCCAGCACACGAGGGATTCCGAACACTGAAGCTTTCTTT. This chain joins TRBV25-1 and TRBJ1-1; D is uncertain. The CDR3 is made up of 14 amino acids. Trimming left V 7 bases short and J 1 base short, with 13 bases between. Germline assignment: CDR1 MGHDK and CDR2 SYGVNS. Full variable domain (rest looked up from reference TRBV25-1 and TRBJ1-1): EADIYQTPRYLVIGTGKKITLECSQTMGHDKMYWYQQDPGMELHLIHYSYGVNSTEKGDLSSESTVSRIRTEHFPLTLESARPSHTSQYLCASTRGIPNTEAFFGQGTRLTVV.